The 2 T cell receptor beta chains listed next were all sequenced from one sample in a study of blood T cell repertoires in COVID-19. Generated by immunoSEQ multiplex PCR, the TCRdb table keeps only in-frame clones and is missing some. The sample has around 190,000 clones, 70% to 80% seen once. The sample consisted of peripheral blood. The receptor source for this set is a woman aged 50 to 65 with acute or convalescent COVID-19.

The chain has TRBV30 and TRBJ1-2, with 9 nucleotides matching TRBD1. The CDR3 totals 16 residues. Germline trimming cut 1 base from V and 4 bases from J; bases unmatched to any gene: 10. Germline CDR1 GTSNPN, CDR2 SVGIG (reference sequence). CDR3 amino acids: CAWSDGGPDRGYGYTF. The CDR3 bases are TGTGCCTGGAGTGACGGCGGCCCGGACAGGGGCTATGGCTACACCTTC. The variable domain in full, with the rest retrieved from reference TRBV30 and TRBJ1-2, is SQTIHQWPATLVQPVGSPLSLECTVEGTSNPNLYWYRQAAGRGLQLLFYSVGIGQISSEVPQNLSASRPQDRQFILSSKKLLLSDSGFYLCAWSDGGPDRGYGYTFGSGTRLTVV.

CDR3 loop: CASKPSGGASYEQYF. The DNA of the CDR3 is TGTGCCAGCAAGCCCTCTGGCGGAGCCTCCTACGAGCAGTACTTC. This chain uses TRBV6-5 with TRBJ2-7; D gene uncertain. Trimming took off 7 bases at V and 0 bases at J, with 16 bases between the two ends. Germline lookup yields CDR1 MNHEY and CDR2 SVGAGI. CDR3 length: 15 amino acids.